The entry that follows covers one TCR beta chain sequence. Its antigen is not identified. An assay was performed, and its level was deep. Profiled with immunoSEQ multiplex PCR; TCRdb holds only in-frame clones, not every one. The sample lists around 580,000 clones; 98% were seen once. The sample originates from a study of shared clonotypes between healthy human individuals. Study results and limitations: Sampling covered blood only; tissue repertoires likely differ.

CD45RO negativity and positive selection for CCR7 defined naive CD8 cells, a population that excluded terminally differentiated effector memory CD45RA+ cells. Donors comprised healthy HIV-negative adults lacking recent acute infections or vaccinations. CDR1 and CDR2 from the germline V gene are PRHDT and FYEKMQ (reference sequence). The CDR3 runs 16 residues. Trimming at V came to 10 bases and at J to 2 bases, leaving 11 bases not matched to a gene. Material: naive CD8+ T cells sorted from blood. The origin of this receptor is a man aged 25-40 years in good health. The chain recombines TRBV13 with TRBJ2-3, with TRBD2 matching over 11 bases. The CDR3 DNA reads TGTGCCACCCAGGATACTAGCGGGAGTTTCACAGATACGCAGTATTTT. Protein: CATQDTSGSFTDTQYF.